Listed here is a single TCR beta chain. These data come from a study of blood T cell repertoires in COVID-19. Study-level background: Donors in the United States, Italy and Spain gave samples during acute or convalescent COVID-19. PBMCs, B-cell-depleted T cells, or T cells provided the cDNA or gDNA that made up the material.

In the authors' methods: Estimation of nucleated cell counts was performed using reference gene primer amplification. TCRdb's table, derived via immunoSEQ multiplex PCR, lists solely in-frame clones and lacks some. That table is the source of V, J and clone size, and D and trimming were worked out from the DNA. This sample yields 250,000 to 300,000 clones, of which 80% to 85% are seen a single time; just under 3% belongs to the top ten. Looked up from germline, CDR1 is SGHRS and CDR2 is YFSETQ. V was pared by 4 bases and J by 5 bases, with 5 bases of the junction left unmatched. The CDR3 extends over 14 amino acids.

The origin of this receptor is a woman aged 60-75 years with active or convalescent COVID-19. The chain recombines TRBV5-1 with TRBJ2-1; 8 bases line up with TRBD2. Source material: peripheral blood. The CDR3 reads CASSIPRGDNEQFF. Written as DNA, the CDR3 is TGCGCCAGCAGCATCCCGCGGGGGGACAATGAGCAGTTCTTC.